This T cell receptor beta chain originates from a study of neoadjuvant anti-PD-1 for oral cavity cancer. Study overall: Before surgery, most patients got three to four biweekly 3 mg/kg nivolumab doses.

For this clone: The antigen is not known.

Study-level findings and limits: TCR analyses covered only a few patients per response group.

CDR1 and CDR2 from the germline V gene are SGHRS and YFSETQ. V lost 4 bases, J lost 6 bases, and 17 bases lay in between. The CDR3 length is 16 residues. PBMC libraries mostly used about 490 ng of input genomic DNA, with six replicates per sample. Clones were sequenced by immunoSEQ multiplex PCR, and TCRdb holds only the in-frame ones, with some missing. The table includes roughly 67,000 clones, around 83% detected once. The chain recombines TRBV5-1 with TRBJ1-6; perhaps TRBD1 as D (6 bases). This sample comprised PBMCs, obtained before nivolumab (anti-PD-1) treatment. This receptor was obtained from a person aged 40 to 85 with oral cavity squamous cell carcinoma. This chain's CDR3 is CASSPRGRGSNSPLHF. In DNA, the CDR3 is TGCGCCAGCAGCCCAAGGGGGAGGGGAAGTAATTCACCCCTCCACTTT. Based on the CDR3 plus reference TRBV5-1 and TRBJ1-6, the full variable domain is KAGVTQTPRYLIKTRGQQVTLSCSPISGHRSVSWYQQTPGQGLQFLFEYFSETQRNKGNFPGRFSGRQFSNSRSEMNVSTLELGDSALYLCASSPRGRGSNSPLHFGNGTRLTVT.